Each of the 10 T cell receptor beta chains below was sequenced from the same sample in a study of CD8 T cells in Susac syndrome (dated by TCRdb to about 2019). The library relied on the immunoSEQ multiplex PCR assay. RNA was extracted with the RNeasy kit and roughly 0.45 to 1 ug was reverse transcribed using random hexamers. TCRdb reprocessed the public reads (quality trimming at Q25 with fastp, clone calling with MiXCR) and kept in-frame beta chains. A single entry per CDR3 protein holds the most common genes and DNA from its merged rows. The sample yields fewer than 200,000 distinct CDR3 sequences; approximately 95% were counted once. Clones ranked in the top ten supply 0.08% to 0.11% of the sample. Sequenced material: CD4+ T cells from PBMCs. Source of these receptors: a human donor in good health.

The genes are TRBV20-1 and TRBJ2-1; tentatively, D is TRBD1 (6 bases). The CDR3 is 13 amino acids. Germline V gives CDR1 DFQATT, CDR2 SNEGSKA (reference sequence). Trimming pared 6 bases from V and 1 base from J, leaving 10 bases between. The CDR3: CSAGARSYNEQFF. CDR3 nucleotides: TGCAGTGCGGGGGCTAGGTCCTACAATGAGCAGTTCTTC.

The CDR3 DNA sequence: TGCAGTGCTAGGTTAGGCGGCTACACCTTC. Residues: CSARLGGYTF. V is TRBV20-1 and J is TRBJ1-2; D not resolved. With 3 bases removed from V and 8 bases from J, the gap between germline ends came to 7 bases. There are 10 residues in the CDR3. The germline gives CDR1 DFQATT, CDR2 SNEGSKA (reference sequence).

This chain links TRBV19 with TRBJ1-1; D gene unclear. The germline V gene has CDR1 LNHDA and CDR2 SQIVND (reference sequence). This CDR3 has 13 residues. V was shortened by 7 bases and J by 0 bases, with 9 bases between the two germline ends. The CDR3: CASTGRMNTEAFF. CDR3 in DNA: TGTGCCAGTACTGGCCGGATGAACACTGAAGCTTTCTTT.

The chain carries TRBV7-2 and TRBJ2-3; 7 bases match TRBD2. The junction had 9 bases not matched to a gene; V was cut back by 5 bases and J by 1 base. CDR3 length: 16 amino acids. From germline, CDR1 is SGHTA and CDR2 FQGNSA. Written as DNA, the CDR3 is TGTGCCAGCAGCCCGGGAGCGGCGGGAGGCACAGATACGCAGTATTTT. It specifies CASSPGAAGGTDTQYF.

The V call is TRBV5-1, the J call TRBJ2-3; D is ambiguous. Germline V CDR1 and CDR2: SGHRS, YFSETQ. Trimming pared 4 bases from V and 2 bases from J, leaving 14 bases between. The CDR3 length is 15 residues. CDR3 sequence reads: CASSKQRADTDTQYF. The CDR3, as DNA: TGCGCCAGCAGCAAACAACGGGCAGACACAGATACGCAGTATTTT.

The rearrangement links TRBV27 to TRBJ2-4, with D perhaps matching TRBD2 (5 bases). The germline gives CDR1 MNHEY, CDR2 SMNVEV (reference sequence). The CDR3 sequence is 16 residues long. The germline V and J ends were trimmed by 5 bases and 3 bases, with 17 bases remaining between them. In DNA, the CDR3 is TGTGCCAGCAGTCGAGGGTCGCCTTGGGGCAAAAACATTCAGTACTTC. It yields the protein CASSRGSPWGKNIQYF.

The J gene is TRBJ1-2, the V gene TRBV28; no clear D gene. CDR1 and CDR2 from the germline V gene are MDHEN and SYDVKM. The germline V and J ends were trimmed by 5 bases and 8 bases, with 12 bases remaining between them. This CDR3 region has 12 residues. In DNA, the CDR3 is TGTGCCAGCAGTCCAAATTGGATCGGCTACACCTTC. This sequence encodes CASSPNWIGYTF.

A few counts support this clonotype. In DNA, the CDR3 is TGTGCCAGCAGCGCCCGGCAGGGTAGTGGGGCCAACGTCCTGACTTTC. Amino acids: CASSARQGSGANVLTF. The chain links TRBV9 to TRBJ2-6; TRBD1 might be the D (5 bases). The CDR3 runs to 16 residues. V was trimmed by 3 bases and J by 3 bases, leaving 13 bases between them. Germline V gene data show CDR1 as SGDLS and CDR2 as YYNGEE.

The J gene is TRBJ2-7, the V gene TRBV15; D is unclear. The CDR3 runs to 13 residues. Germline CDR1 is LNHNV and CDR2 is YYDKDF (reference sequence). V gave up 0 bases and J gave up 8 bases, with 11 bases separating them. The CDR3: CATSRDDKGKQYF. CDR3 DNA: TGTGCCACCAGCAGAGATGATAAAGGAAAGCAGTACTTC. The variable domain in full, with the rest retrieved from reference TRBV15 and TRBJ2-7, is DAMVIQNPRYQVTQFGKPVTLSCSQTLNHNVMYWYQQKSSQAPKLLFHYYDKDFNNEADTPDNFQSRRPNTSFCFLDIRSPGLGDTAMYLCATSRDDKGKQYFGPGTRLTVT.

This clonotype was seen a single time. The J gene is TRBJ1-1, the V gene TRBV7-9; weak D call: TRBD1 (5 bases). Trimming removed 7 bases from V and 2 bases from J, with 20 bases in between. CDR3 size: 16 residues. Germline CDR1 and CDR2: SEHNR and FQNEAQ (reference sequence). The CDR3 region has the DNA TGTGCCAGCAACAGTGCAACGGGGGGGATAAACACTGAAGCTTTCTTT. Its protein is CASNSATGGINTEAFF.